Shown below are 19 T cell receptor beta chains from a single sample sequenced in a study of shared clonotypes between healthy human individuals. Clones were sequenced by immunoSEQ multiplex PCR, and TCRdb holds only the in-frame ones, with some missing. The sample includes about 700,000 clones, approximately 79% of them seen just once. Material for sequencing was memory CD4+ T cells sorted from blood. The subset is: CD45RA-negative fraction. These receptors were obtained from a woman under 40 in good health.

As for this clone: Different DNA sequences within this sample yield the same CDR3. DNA of the CDR3: TGCGCCAGCAGCTTGGCCGGAGAAACCTACAATGAGCAGTTCTTC. Translated: CASSLAGETYNEQFF. The chain couples TRBV5-1 to TRBJ2-1; D not certain. The CDR3 has 15 amino acids. Per germline, CDR1 SGHRS and CDR2 YFSETQ. Trimming cost V 0 bases and J 2 bases, with 9 bases left between them. The full variable domain, its missing parts supplied by reference TRBV5-1 and TRBJ2-1, is KAGVTQTPRYLIKTRGQQVTLSCSPISGHRSVSWYQQTPGQGLQFLFEYFSETQRNKGNFPGRFSGRQFSNSRSEMNVSTLELGDSALYLCASSLAGETYNEQFFGPGTRLTVL.

The genes are TRBV2 and TRBJ2-2, with 9 nucleotides matching TRBD2. CDR3 size: 18 residues. The germline gives CDR1 SNHLY, CDR2 FYNNEI. V lost 5 bases, J lost 7 bases, and 17 bases stayed unmatched. The CDR3 nucleotides are TGTGCCAGCAGTAAGGGGTCTAGCGGGACTTATTGGGTCGGGGAGCTGTTTTTT. Residues: CASSKGSSGTYWVGELFF.

This clone has more than one count but fewer than ten. The chain has TRBV6-4 and TRBJ2-1; 7 bases are shared with TRBD1. The CDR3 extends over 14 amino acids. Germline-derived CDR1 and CDR2 are MRHNA and SNTAGT. V dropped 0 bases and J dropped 8; count of bases not matched to a gene: 4. Here the CDR3 DNA reads TGTGCCAGCAGTGACTCGACAGGGCGGGATGAGCAGTTCTTC. This sequence encodes CASSDSTGRDEQFF.

The V and J genes are TRBV2 and TRBJ1-2; D not resolved. The V gene's germline CDR1 is SNHLY and CDR2 FYNNEI. Trimming stripped 0 bases from V and 9 bases from J, with 14 bases between. CDR3 length: 14 amino acids. CDR3 amino acids: CASSEAGSTFSYTF. CDR3 sequence (DNA): TGTGCCAGCAGTGAAGCCGGCAGCACATTCAGCTACACCTTC.

CDR3 nucleotides: TGTGCCAGCAGGGTAGCGGGGTTGAACACCGGGGAGCTGTTTTTT. It is translated as CASRVAGLNTGELFF. V usage is TRBV2 and J usage is TRBJ2-2; TRBD2 aligns across 8 bases. The CDR3 has 15 amino acids. V lost 6 bases to trimming and J lost 1 base; unmatched junction nucleotides: 4. Per the germline V gene, CDR1 is SNHLY and CDR2 is FYNNEI.

The chain carries TRBV2 and TRBJ1-2; D is possibly TRBD1 (5 bases). There are 13 residues in the CDR3. The germline V gene encodes CDR1 SNHLY and CDR2 FYNNEI. Trimming stripped 5 bases from V and 13 bases from J, with 20 bases between. In DNA, the CDR3 is TGTGCCAGCAGTCAAAGCTCCAGGGTCAGGCTCACCTTC. Translation: CASSQSSRVRLTF.

The chain couples TRBV27 to TRBJ1-2; perhaps TRBD1 as D (5 bases). Germline V gene data show CDR1 as MNHEY and CDR2 as SMNVEV (reference sequence). The CDR3 runs to 13 residues. Trimming took off 6 bases at V and 7 bases at J, with 15 bases between the two ends. In nucleotides, the CDR3 is TGTGCCAGCAGAGACAGTTTGTCTATTGGCTACACCTTC. Its translation is CASRDSLSIGYTF.

This CDR3 reads CASTGVADTTDTQYF. CDR3 coding DNA: TGTGCCAGCACCGGGGTAGCGGACACCACAGATACGCAGTATTTT. V gene TRBV25-1 combines with J gene TRBJ2-3; TRBD2 is a possible D gene (6 bases). Trimming removed 7 bases at V and 2 bases at J, with 16 bases between. CDR3 length: 15 amino acids. The V gene's germline CDR1 is MGHDK and CDR2 SYGVNS.

This clone was counted only a few times. The V call is TRBV30, the J call TRBJ1-1; possible D gene TRBD1, 6 bases. CDR1 and CDR2 from the germline V gene are GTSNPN and SVGIG (reference sequence). With 2 bases removed from V and 0 bases from J, the gap between germline ends came to 10 bases. The CDR3 contains 14 residues. Here the CDR3 DNA reads TGTGCCTGGAGTTCGGGGGACATGAACACTGAAGCTTTCTTT. It yields the protein CAWSSGDMNTEAFF.

The genes are TRBV27 and TRBJ1-1; D is ambiguous. V shed 7 bases and J shed 4 bases, with 16 bases lying between them. The CDR3 runs to 14 residues. The germline gives CDR1 MNHEY, CDR2 SMNVEV (reference sequence). CDR3 nucleotide sequence: TGTGCCAGCAAGGCGGGCCTGGTGGGCACTGAAGCTTTCTTT. It is translated as CASKAGLVGTEAFF.

The rearrangement uses TRBV19 and TRBJ2-1, with D unresolved. CDR1 and CDR2 (germline): LNHDA, SQIVND (reference sequence). The CDR3 covers 14 residues. V lost 6 bases and J 5 bases, leaving 14 bases between the germline ends. The CDR3 sequence is CASSTVGRNNEQFF. The CDR3 bases are TGTGCCAGTAGCACCGTCGGACGGAACAATGAGCAGTTCTTC.

This rearrangement joins TRBV5-1 to TRBJ2-2; 8 nucleotides line up with TRBD1. This CDR3 spans 18 amino acids. CDR1 and CDR2 (germline): SGHRS, YFSETQ. V gave up 3 bases and J gave up 5 bases; unmatched junction bases: 15. CDR3 DNA sequence: TGCGCCAGCAGCTCAGGGCAGGGGGCCGTGATTGGGACCGGGGAGCTGTTTTTT. Amino acid sequence: CASSSGQGAVIGTGELFF. The full variable domain, in which reference TRBV5-1 and TRBJ2-2 provide the parts outside the CDR3, is KAGVTQTPRYLIKTRGQQVTLSCSPISGHRSVSWYQQTPGQGLQFLFEYFSETQRNKGNFPGRFSGRQFSNSRSEMNVSTLELGDSALYLCASSSGQGAVIGTGELFFGEGSRLTVL.

This clone was seen just once. V gene TRBV5-1 combines with J gene TRBJ1-3; D unresolved. Germline V gene data show CDR1 as SGHRS and CDR2 as YFSETQ. V was cut by 4 bases and J by 1 base, with 18 bases left in between. The CDR3 is 17 residues long. CDR3 DNA: TGCGCCAGCAGCCCGACTACCCCGACGGCTTCTGGAAACACCATATATTTT. It codes for CASSPTTPTASGNTIYF.

The chain employs TRBV2 and TRBJ1-2; possible D gene TRBD1, 5 bases. The V end was cut by 6 bases, the J end by 7 bases, with 18 bases between. CDR3 length: 14 amino acids. Per the germline V gene, CDR1 is SNHLY and CDR2 is FYNNEI. The CDR3 nucleotides are TGTGCCAGCAGGCTGGGGGGGTCTTCGGGTGGCTACACCTTC. It encodes CASRLGGSSGGYTF.

The genes are TRBV18 and TRBJ1-1, with D tentatively TRBD1 (5 bases). The CDR3 extends over 13 amino acids. Trimming stripped 2 bases from V and 5 bases from J, with 9 bases between. Germline CDR1 reads KGHSH; CDR2 reads LQKENI. The CDR3: CASSPLGGTEAFF. The CDR3 coding sequence is TGTGCCAGCTCACCATTGGGGGGGACTGAAGCTTTCTTT.

This clone was found a few times. The chain couples TRBV28 to TRBJ2-5; D is perhaps TRBD2 (6 bases). Germline CDR1 MDHEN, CDR2 SYDVKM. V lost 4 bases and J 7 bases, leaving 22 bases between the germline ends. This CDR3 spans 16 amino acids. The CDR3 region is CASSSPGSHEGLTQYF. CDR3 sequence (DNA): TGTGCCAGCAGTTCCCCCGGGAGTCACGAGGGGTTGACCCAGTACTTC.

Details on this clone: Germline and junction disagree at one end, which may indicate a read error. The chain couples TRBV29-1 to TRBJ1-4; a possible D gene is TRBD1 (5 bases). Germline V gene sequence: CDR1 SQVTM, CDR2 ANQGSEA. The CDR3 length is 12 residues. This CDR3 is CSVTGTTEKLFF. The DNA of the CDR3 is TGCAGCGTCACGGGGACTACTGAAAAACTGTTTTTT.

The CDR3 sequence is CASSPPWGNYGYTF. DNA for the CDR3: TGTGCCAGCAGTCCCCCTTGGGGGAACTATGGCTACACCTTC. This chain connects TRBV28 to TRBJ1-2; a possible D gene is TRBD1 (5 bases). V dropped 5 bases and J dropped 2 bases, with 12 bases sitting between them. Germline V gene lookup returns CDR1 MDHEN and CDR2 SYDVKM. CDR3 length: 14 residues.

A few counts support this clone. The J gene is TRBJ1-5, the V gene TRBV25-1, with unresolved D. The CDR3 length is 15 residues. The V end was cut by 4 bases, the J end by 0 bases, with 10 bases between. The germline CDR1 and CDR2 sequences are MGHDK and SYGVNS. The DNA for the CDR3 is TGTGCCAGCAGTGGAAGGGCCTATAGCAATCAGCCCCAGCATTTT. Translation: CASSGRAYSNQPQHF.